This entry describes one T cell receptor beta chain. This record comes from a study of control samples from healthy donors and cancer patients. Profiling relied on immunoSEQ multiplex PCR, and the TCRdb table lists in-frame clones only, not all of them. Altogether some 74,000 clones are present, approximately 94% being singletons, with the ten largest covering 2.8%. There are 16 residues in the CDR3. V lost 4 bases to trimming and J lost 3 bases, with 18 bases between them. Sequencing input: blood. The clonotype comes from a woman under 40 in good health. The chain couples TRBV23-1 to TRBJ1-1; no clear D gene. TRBV23-1 is an ORF, and what it does is uncertain. The CDR3 bases are TGCGCCAGCAGTCGAAGACGCTACATCCGGGACACTGAAGCTTTCTTT. This codes for CASSRRRYIRDTEAFF.